Sequencing of this T cell receptor beta chain was carried out in a study of blood T cells in healthy people across ages. A sample-barcoded 5' primer and a J-beta primer mix were used in a second PCR of about 7 to 12 cycles. TCRdb re-derived calls from the 5' RACE reads in MiXCR, one entry per CDR3 protein. The table includes 1.2 million to 1.5 million distinct CDR3 sequences, approximately 59% detected once. CDR3 length: 17 residues. The trim removed 1 base at V and 9 bases at J, leaving 9 bases unmatched. Germline loops: CDR1 LGHNA, CDR2 YNFKEQ. The sequencing sample was made of blood. The receptor was isolated from a man younger than 35 in good health. This rearrangement joins TRBV4-2 to TRBJ2-3; 14 bases match TRBD2. CDR3 bases: TGTGCCAGCAGCCAAGCTACCGGGACTAGCGGGGGACGAACGCAGTATTTT. Its protein is CASSQATGTSGGRTQYF.